A selection of T cell receptor beta chains follows, all from one sample in a study of early T cells in non-severe SARS-CoV-2 infection. A single record per CDR3 protein comes from TCRdb applying MiXCR to the 5' RACE reads. Of tens of thousands of distinct CDR3 sequences listed, over 10% are singletons. The sequencing used whole blood, collected at baseline. Receptor source: an adult who was a healthcare worker with PCR-confirmed SARS-CoV-2 infection or an uninfected control (not recorded which). Each CDR3 is given with its conserved first and last residue. Fields, in order: V gene, clone size, D gene, J gene, CDR3 DNA, CDR3 protein. The D gene is left open where the match is weak. Clone size appears in some rows only: once, few, many, or a class for an expanded clone.

TRBV4-3	NA	NA	TRBJ2-7	TGCGCCAGCAGCCAAGATCAACACGTGGGTGAGCAGTACTTC	CASSQDQHVGEQYF
TRBV5-4	many	TRBD1	TRBJ1-3	TGTGCCAGCAGCGCGGATACAGGGGGCTACGGAAACACCATATATTTT	CASSADTGGYGNTIYF
TRBV4-1	NA	TRBD1	TRBJ1-2	TGCGCCAGCAGCCTCACTTTCCGGGACAGGGGGCGAGAAAATGGCTACACCTTC	CASSLTFRDRGRENGYTF
TRBV13	NA	TRBD1	TRBJ2-7	TGTGCCAGCAGCCCGACAGGGGGCGCCTACGAGCAGTACTTC	CASSPTGGAYEQYF
TRBV6-2/TRBV6-3	NA	NA	TRBJ1-5	TGTGCCAGCAGACAGCCCCAGCATTTT	CASRQPQHF
TRBV12-3/TRBV12-4	few	NA	TRBJ1-1	TGTGCCAGCAGTTTTGTTCGGGGGCAGAACACTGAAGCTTTCTTT	CASSFVRGQNTEAFF
TRBV12-2	few	NA	TRBJ2-7	TGTGCAAGTCGCTTCGACTTCTACTTCTCCTACGAGCAGTACTTC	CASRFDFYFSYEQYF
TRBV29-1	many	NA	TRBJ2-2	TGCAGCGTTGACAGCAACACCGGGGAGCTGTTTTTT	CSVDSNTGELFF
TRBV5-4	NA	TRBD1	TRBJ2-2	TGTGCCAGCAGTAACCCCAGGGGGCGAACCGGGGAGCTGTTTTTT	CASSNPRGRTGELFF
TRBV6-6	many	NA	TRBJ1-1	TGTGCCAGCAGCCAGGACAGCCTGAACACTGAAGCTTTCTTT	CASSQDSLNTEAFF
TRBV3-1	few	NA	TRBJ1-2	TGTGCCAGCAGCCAATCGATGTCCAGTGCTAGGAATGGCTACACCTTC	CASSQSMSSARNGYTF
TRBV11-2	many	TRBD1	TRBJ2-1	TGTGCCAGCAGCTTACACGGACAGGGGGTCGATGAGCAGTTCTTC	CASSLHGQGVDEQFF
TRBV19	NA	NA	TRBJ2-1	TGTGCCAGTAGTGGCTTGCCTTTAGTCTACAATGAGCAGTTCTTC	CASSGLPLVYNEQFF
TRBV28	NA	TRBD1	TRBJ2-3	TGTGCCAGCAGTCTCGCGACAGGGGGCTTTCCCACAGATACGCAGTATTTT	CASSLATGGFPTDTQYF
TRBV7-9	few	TRBD1	TRBJ1-5	TGTGCCAGCAGCGACAGGGGGTCGGATCAGCCCCAGCAATTT	CASSDRGSDQPQQF
TRBV5-1	NA	NA	TRBJ2-3	TGCGCCAGCAGCTGGGGCGCGCCAGATACGCAGTATTTT	CASSWGAPDTQYF
TRBV2	NA	NA	TRBJ2-1	TGTGCCAGCAGCAACCCCCCGCGGGCTAGTCCGTACAATGAGCAGTTCTTC	CASSNPPRASPYNEQFF
TRBV20-1	few	NA	TRBJ1-3	TGCAGTGCTCCTCGCGGGGATACTGGAAACACCATATATTTT	CSAPRGDTGNTIYF
TRBV3-1	few	TRBD1	TRBJ2-1	TGTGCCAGCAGCCAAGGGGACAGGGGCTTCAATGAGCAGTTCTTC	CASSQGDRGFNEQFF
TRBV2	NA	NA	TRBJ2-5	TGTGCCAGCCCTGACACTGGGGCCAGCCAAGAGACCCAGTACTTC	CASPDTGASQETQYF
TRBV5-1	NA	NA	TRBJ2-7	TGCGCCAGCAGCTTGGAGGGACCGGTTGGGCAGTACTTC	CASSLEGPVGQYF
TRBV7-2	many	NA	TRBJ1-2	TGTGCCAGCAGCTTAGGAGGCAGGCCGGACTATGGCTACACCTTC	CASSLGGRPDYGYTF
TRBV6-5	few	NA	TRBJ2-7	TGTGCCAGCAGTTACTCCACAGAGGAAGGGGCTCTACCCTACGAGCAGTACTTC	CASSYSTEEGALPYEQYF
TRBV11-2	NA	NA	TRBJ2-2	TGTGCCAGCAGCTTGTTGACTAGTGACGGGGAGCTGTTTTTT	CASSLLTSDGELFF
TRBV20-1	few	TRBD2	TRBJ2-1	TGCAGTGCTAGAGAGACGAGCGGGGGGCATGATGAGCAGTTCTTC	CSARETSGGHDEQFF
TRBV11-2	NA	NA	TRBJ2-3	TGTGCCAGCAGCTTAGATCTAGGGGATACGCAGTATTTT	CASSLDLGDTQYF
TRBV28	NA	TRBD2	TRBJ2-1	TGTGCCAGCAGCCCTAGCGGGGGGGCTTTCCGAAATGAGCAGTTCTTC	CASSPSGGAFRNEQFF